These 31 T cell receptor beta chains were all obtained from the same sample, sequenced in a study of identical twins. TCRdb re-analysed the 5' RACE reads in MiXCR, keeping a single row per CDR3 protein. The repertoire consists of about 530,000 distinct CDR3 sequences, with about 20% occurring once and the leading ten covering about 0.5%. The same data also contributed to another study, on yellow fever vaccine responses in identical twins.

Specimen: CD4+ T cells sorted from blood. The source of these receptors is a woman aged 18-30 years in good health.

The rearrangement joins TRBV5-1 to TRBJ2-1, with D possibly TRBD1 on 6 matching bases. Trimming shortened V by 5 bases and J by 4 bases, and 13 bases separated the two germline ends. CDR1 is SGHRS and CDR2 is YFSETQ in the germline V gene. The CDR3 covers 14 residues. CDR3 sequence: CASRGQNPYNEQFF. As DNA, the CDR3 is TGCGCCAGCAGGGGACAAAATCCATACAATGAGCAGTTCTTC.

This clonotype appeared many times. V usage is TRBV14 and J usage is TRBJ2-3, with D unresolved. The CDR3 is made up of 15 amino acids. Germline V gene lookup returns CDR1 SGHDN and CDR2 FVKESK. V was cut by 1 base and J by 0 bases, with 8 bases left in between. CDR3 protein: CASSQGIGSTDTQYF. DNA for the CDR3: TGTGCCAGCAGCCAAGGGATCGGTAGCACAGATACGCAGTATTTT. Together with reference TRBV14 and TRBJ2-3, the CDR3 gives the full variable domain: EAGVTQFPSHSVIEKGQTVTLRCDPISGHDNLYWYRRVMGKEIKFLLHFVKESKQDESGMPNNRFLAERTGGTYSTLKVQPAELEDSGVYFCASSQGIGSTDTQYFGPGTRLTVL.

This clonotype has more than one count but fewer than ten. This chain joins TRBV3-1 and TRBJ2-3, with D maybe TRBD2 (6 bases). CDR1 is LGHDT and CDR2 is YNNKEL in the germline V gene (reference sequence). V was trimmed by 6 bases and J by 0 bases, leaving 22 bases between them. This CDR3 region has 18 residues. In DNA, the CDR3 is TGTGCCAGCAGTGAGGGTGCGGGGCAATTCAGCAGCACAGATACGCAGTATTTT. This gives the protein CASSEGAGQFSSTDTQYF.

This clonotype turned up a few times. This chain links TRBV20-1 with TRBJ2-1; TRBD2 matches at 7 bases. Germline assignment: CDR1 DFQATT and CDR2 SNEGSKA (reference sequence). Trimming at V came to 3 bases and at J to 9 bases, leaving 8 bases not matched to a gene. The CDR3 has 13 amino acids. This CDR3 reads CSASGLGLTEQFF. The CDR3 nucleotides read TGCAGTGCTAGCGGACTAGGTCTTACTGAGCAGTTCTTC.

This clonotype has more than one count but fewer than ten. V gene TRBV20-1 combines with J gene TRBJ2-1, with a possible D match to TRBD1 (5 bases). The germline V gene encodes CDR1 DFQATT and CDR2 SNEGSKA (reference sequence). Trimming removed 2 bases from V and 5 bases from J, with 10 bases in between. This CDR3 is built from 13 residues. The CDR3, as DNA: TGCAGTGCTAGACTGACAGCTAACAATGAGCAGTTCTTC. Its protein product is CSARLTANNEQFF.

The chain recombines TRBV19 with TRBJ2-4, with TRBD2 identical over 9 bases. The CDR3 has 17 amino acids. Germline V gene lookup returns CDR1 LNHDA and CDR2 SQIVND (reference sequence). Unmatched junction bases numbered 15, after V lost 10 bases and J lost 2 bases. The CDR3 protein is CATSPPPLAGSKNIQYF. The CDR3 DNA reads TGTGCCACCTCACCCCCTCCACTAGCGGGTTCCAAAAACATTCAGTACTTC.

The genes are TRBV29-1 and TRBJ2-5; TRBD2 matches 9 bases. This CDR3 is built from 16 residues. In germline, CDR1 is SQVTM, CDR2 ANQGSEA. The junction had 13 bases not matched to a gene; V was cut back by 6 bases and J by 2 bases. CDR3 sequence (DNA): TGCAGCGTCTTGCAGCCCATAGCGGGGGTACAAGAGACCCAGTACTTC. Encoded protein: CSVLQPIAGVQETQYF. Complete variable domain (other parts from reference TRBV29-1 and TRBJ2-5): SAVISQKPSRDICQRGTSLTIQCQVDSQVTMMFWYRQQPGQSLTLIATANQGSEATYESGFVIDKFPISRPNLTFSTLTVSNMSPEDSSIYLCSVLQPIAGVQETQYFGPGTRLLVL.

The chain joins TRBV6-1 to TRBJ1-1; D remains unclear. Germline values: CDR1 MNHNS, CDR2 SASEGT. V was cut by 2 bases and J by 0 bases, with 10 bases left in between. The CDR3 length is 15 residues. CDR3 in amino acids: CASSELPGMNTEAFF. In DNA, the CDR3 is TGTGCCAGCAGTGAACTCCCGGGGATGAACACTGAAGCTTTCTTT.

The V call is TRBV2, the J call TRBJ1-2; 8 bases are a match to TRBD1. This CDR3 region has 14 residues. Germline V gives CDR1 SNHLY, CDR2 FYNNEI. V gave up 6 bases and J gave up 0 bases; unmatched junction bases: 3. The CDR3 region has the DNA TGTGCCAGCAGCGGACAGGGAACTAACTATGGCTACACCTTC. Translated: CASSGQGTNYGYTF.

This clonotype was seen a handful of times. The J gene is TRBJ2-1, the V gene TRBV5-1; TRBD2 agrees at 10 bases. V lost 0 bases to trimming and J lost 2 bases; unmatched junction nucleotides: 2. Germline values: CDR1 SGHRS, CDR2 YFSETQ. The CDR3 covers 16 residues. CDR3 coding DNA: TGCGCCAGCAGCTTGGCTAGCGGGAGCGCCTACAATGAGCAGTTCTTC. It is translated as CASSLASGSAYNEQFF.

This clonotype was counted many times. V gene TRBV5-1 combines with J gene TRBJ2-2, with D unresolved. Germline assignment: CDR1 SGHRS and CDR2 YFSETQ. This CDR3 has 13 residues. Trimming stripped 0 bases from V and 3 bases from J, with 3 bases between. This CDR3 reads CASSLGDTGELFF. The CDR3 nucleotides read TGCGCCAGCAGCTTGGGTGACACCGGGGAGCTGTTTTTT.

The chain recombines TRBV20-1 with TRBJ1-1; D is unresolved. V lost 3 bases and J 1 base, leaving 9 bases between the germline ends. The CDR3 runs to 13 residues. Germline V gene lookup returns CDR1 DFQATT and CDR2 SNEGSKA (reference sequence). CDR3 DNA: TGCAGTGCTAGTCCACAGTCGAACACTGAAGCTTTCTTT. It specifies CSASPQSNTEAFF.

The chain has TRBV2 and TRBJ1-5; no clear D gene. This CDR3 comprises 16 residues. The V end lost 1 base, the J end lost 5 bases, and 15 bases lay between the germline ends. Germline-derived CDR1 and CDR2 are SNHLY and FYNNEI. CDR3: CASSEGFPNSHQPQHF. DNA of the CDR3: TGTGCCAGCAGTGAAGGTTTCCCCAATAGTCATCAGCCCCAGCATTTT.

In its sample, this clonotype was seen a few times. The V gene is TRBV11-2, the J gene TRBJ2-7; 10 bases map to TRBD1. V was pared by 5 bases and J by 1 base, with 17 bases of the junction left unmatched. CDR1 is SGHAT and CDR2 is FQNNGV in the germline V gene. This CDR3 comprises 19 residues. This chain's CDR3 is CASSLRQGAPGSPSYEQYF. Written as DNA, the CDR3 is TGTGCCAGCAGCCTGCGACAGGGGGCGCCAGGGAGTCCGTCCTACGAGCAGTACTTC.

This clonotype was picked up a small number of times. The chain carries TRBV12-3 or TRBV12-4 and TRBJ1-2; possible D gene TRBD1, 5 bases. This CDR3 is 13 amino acids long. V dropped 6 bases and J dropped 8 bases, with 16 bases sitting between them. CDR3 protein: CASSPTSRVGYTF. In nucleotides, the CDR3 is TGTGCCAGCAGCCCAACCTCCAGGGTAGGCTACACCTTC.

This clonotype was found a few times. V is TRBV24-1 and J is TRBJ2-2, with 10 bases aligning to TRBD1. The germline CDR1 and CDR2 sequences are KGHDR and SFDVKD. The ends lost 4 bases at V and 5 bases at J; junction bases unmatched: 6. The CDR3 has 16 amino acids. The CDR3 bases are TGTGCCACCAGTGACAGGGGACAGGGGATGACCGGGGAGCTGTTTTTT. The encoded protein is CATSDRGQGMTGELFF.

The genes are TRBV29-1 and TRBJ2-1, with D perhaps assigned TRBD1 or TRBD2 (5 bases each). CDR3 length: 13 residues. Germline CDR1 and CDR2: SQVTM and ANQGSEA. Trimming took 7 bases from V and 5 from J, leaving 15 bases between them. The CDR3 is CSARDPRDNEQFF. The CDR3 region has the DNA TGCAGCGCCCGGGACCCTCGCGACAATGAGCAGTTCTTC.

The chain recombines TRBV24-1 with TRBJ2-1; D could derive from TRBD1 or TRBD2 (5 bases each). Germline V CDR1 and CDR2: KGHDR, SFDVKD. This CDR3 contains 13 residues. V was cut by 9 bases and J by 7 bases, with 15 bases left in between. The CDR3, as DNA: TGTGCCACCTGGGACCCCGCGGAAAATGAGCAGTTCTTC. Its protein is CATWDPAENEQFF.

This clonotype has just a few counts. The rearrangement links TRBV12-3 or TRBV12-4 to TRBJ2-7; tentatively, D is TRBD1 (5 bases). The CDR3 extends over 15 amino acids. V dropped 10 bases and J dropped 5 bases, with 24 bases sitting between them. The CDR3 nucleotides read TGTGCCACCTCGCGAGGTGGGGCAGGGCGCGACGAGCAGTACTTC. Its protein product is CATSRGGAGRDEQYF.

Only a few counts were recorded for this clonotype. The CDR3 DNA reads TGTGCCAGCAGCTTACTGGGGCCAATCTCTGGGGCCAACGTCCTGACTTTC. Translating it yields CASSLLGPISGANVLTF. The chain couples TRBV7-9 to TRBJ2-6; D is perhaps TRBD1 (5 bases). CDR3 size: 17 residues. V was clipped by 2 bases and J by 0 bases, with 11 bases between them. The germline V gene encodes CDR1 SEHNR and CDR2 FQNEAQ (reference sequence).

The chain is built from TRBV5-4 and TRBJ2-1, with TRBD2 identical over 11 bases. This CDR3 has 18 amino acids. Germline CDR1 SGHNT, CDR2 YYREEE (reference sequence). V lost 2 bases and J lost 8; bases outside the gene matches: 15. The CDR3 DNA follows: TGTGCCAGCAGCTTTCTCCATACCGGGACTAGCGGAGGGGATGAGCAGTTCTTC. Its protein is CASSFLHTGTSGGDEQFF.

The V call is TRBV5-1, the J call TRBJ1-3; D might be TRBD1 (5 bases). The CDR3 sequence is 13 residues long. V was trimmed by 4 bases and J by 2 bases, leaving 7 bases between them. Germline lookup yields CDR1 SGHRS and CDR2 YFSETQ. The CDR3 sequence is CASSQGTGNTIYF. CDR3 DNA: TGCGCCAGCAGCCAGGGTACTGGAAACACCATATATTTT.

This clonotype has just a few counts. V is TRBV7-8 and J is TRBJ2-5, with a possible D match to TRBD1 (6 bases). This CDR3 contains 14 residues. V lost 1 base to trimming and J lost 6 bases, with 12 bases between them. Germline V lookup: CDR1 SGHVS, CDR2 FQNEAQ. The DNA for the CDR3 is TGTGCCAGCAGCTTAGACAGGGATGGGAAGACCCAGTACTTC. Translating it yields CASSLDRDGKTQYF.

V is TRBV5-1 and J is TRBJ2-1, with TRBD2 matching 11 bases. This CDR3 region has 17 residues. V shed 2 bases and J 8 bases; nucleotides not matched to a gene: 12. Germline CDR1 reads SGHRS; CDR2 reads YFSETQ. This CDR3 is CASSLSPVAGGFYEQFF. The CDR3 nucleotides are TGCGCCAGCAGCTTATCCCCCGTAGCGGGAGGGTTCTATGAGCAGTTCTTC. Full variable domain (remainder filled in from reference TRBV5-1 and TRBJ2-1): KAGVTQTPRYLIKTRGQQVTLSCSPISGHRSVSWYQQTPGQGLQFLFEYFSETQRNKGNFPGRFSGRQFSNSRSEMNVSTLELGDSALYLCASSLSPVAGGFYEQFFGPGTRLTVL.

The V gene is TRBV18, the J gene TRBJ1-5; 7 bases agree with TRBD1. With V trimmed by 3 bases and J by 7 bases, 9 bases remained unmatched. The CDR3 extends over 15 amino acids. CDR1 and CDR2 from the germline V gene are KGHSH and LQKENI. CDR3 coding DNA: TGTGCCAGCTCACCGCGACAGGGTGGCTGGCAGCCCCAGCATTTT. As protein: CASSPRQGGWQPQHF.

The gene calls are TRBV12-3 or TRBV12-4 and TRBJ2-5; 8 bases agree with TRBD2. The V gene end was trimmed by 10 bases and the J gene end by 2 bases; junction bases not matched to a gene: 12. The CDR3 contains 15 residues. The CDR3 spells CATSLRGGRQETQYF. CDR3 in DNA: TGTGCCACCTCCCTGCGCGGCGGGAGGCAAGAGACCCAGTACTTC.

This clonotype was seen more than once but under ten times. The CDR3 nucleotides read TGTGCCAGCAGTCCCCACAAAACGGGACTGCCTGACGAGCAGTACTTC. Its protein product is CASSPHKTGLPDEQYF. This chain links TRBV6-1 with TRBJ2-7, with D perhaps matching TRBD2 (6 bases). The CDR3 covers 16 residues. Germline V gives CDR1 MNHNS, CDR2 SASEGT. Trimming stripped 5 bases from V and 5 bases from J, with 22 bases between.

This clonotype was observed many times. V is TRBV7-2 and J is TRBJ1-6; TRBD1 aligns across 8 bases. The germline gives CDR1 SGHTA, CDR2 FQGNSA. The ends lost 1 base at V and 9 bases at J; junction bases unmatched: 2. This CDR3 is 14 amino acids long. CDR3 sequence reads: CASSLGTGRSPLHF. CDR3 DNA: TGTGCCAGCAGCTTAGGGACAGGGCGTTCACCCCTCCACTTT.

V usage is TRBV19 and J usage is TRBJ1-2, with unresolved D. Germline V gene lookup returns CDR1 LNHDA and CDR2 SQIVND (reference sequence). CDR3 size: 14 residues. Trimming removed 0 bases at V and 3 bases at J, with 8 bases between. This CDR3 reads CASSIDRGDYGYTF. In nucleotides, the CDR3 is TGTGCCAGTAGTATAGATCGGGGAGACTATGGCTACACCTTC.

The genes are TRBV2 and TRBJ2-3, with a weak D call TRBD2 (5 bases). CDR3 length equals 15 residues. Germline CDR1 is SNHLY and CDR2 is FYNNEI. The ends were cut back, 7 bases at V and 0 bases at J, with 14 bases in the middle. The CDR3 is CASKPRSGSTDTQYF. The CDR3 bases are TGTGCCAGCAAGCCCCGCAGCGGTAGCACAGATACGCAGTATTTT.

This chain connects TRBV9 to TRBJ2-5; D tentatively reads TRBD1 or TRBD2 (6 bases each). CDR1 is SGDLS and CDR2 is YYNGEE in the germline V gene. The V and J ends lost 3 bases and 5 bases respectively, with 17 bases between them. This CDR3 comprises 15 residues. The DNA of the CDR3 is TGTGCCAGCAGCGCCGGGGGCCAGGGTCCGGAGACCCAGTACTTC. Translating it yields CASSAGGQGPETQYF.